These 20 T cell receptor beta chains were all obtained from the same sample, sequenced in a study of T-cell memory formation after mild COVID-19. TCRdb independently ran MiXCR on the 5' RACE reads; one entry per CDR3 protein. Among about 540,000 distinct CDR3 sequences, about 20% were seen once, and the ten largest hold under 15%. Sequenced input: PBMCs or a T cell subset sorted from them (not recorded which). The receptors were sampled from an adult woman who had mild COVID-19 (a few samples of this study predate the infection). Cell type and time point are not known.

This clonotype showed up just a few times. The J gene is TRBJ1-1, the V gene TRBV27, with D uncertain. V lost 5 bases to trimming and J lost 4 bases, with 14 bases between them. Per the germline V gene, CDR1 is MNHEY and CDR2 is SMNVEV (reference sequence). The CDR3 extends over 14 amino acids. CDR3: CASSPLMEGTEAFF. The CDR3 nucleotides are TGTGCCAGCAGTCCCCTCATGGAAGGCACTGAAGCTTTCTTT.

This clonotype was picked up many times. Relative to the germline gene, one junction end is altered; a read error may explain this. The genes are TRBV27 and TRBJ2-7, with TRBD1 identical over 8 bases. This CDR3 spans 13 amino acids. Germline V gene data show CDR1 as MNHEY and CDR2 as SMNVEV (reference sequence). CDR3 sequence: CASSLTGAYEQYF. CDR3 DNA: TGCGCCAGCAGCTTGACAGGGGCCTACGAGCAGTACTTC.

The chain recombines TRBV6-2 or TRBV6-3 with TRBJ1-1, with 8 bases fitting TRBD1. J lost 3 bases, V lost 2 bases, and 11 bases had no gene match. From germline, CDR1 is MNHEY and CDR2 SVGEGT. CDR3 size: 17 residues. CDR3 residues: CASSYRGTGPEDTEAFF. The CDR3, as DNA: TGTGCCAGCAGTTACCGGGGGACAGGTCCGGAGGACACTGAAGCTTTCTTT.

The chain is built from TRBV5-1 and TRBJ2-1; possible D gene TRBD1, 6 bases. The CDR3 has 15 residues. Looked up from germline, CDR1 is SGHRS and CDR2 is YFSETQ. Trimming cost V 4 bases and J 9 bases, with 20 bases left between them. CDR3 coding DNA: TGCGCCAGCAGCCCGGTGGGGACAAACTCCGGTGAGCAGTTCTTC. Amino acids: CASSPVGTNSGEQFF.

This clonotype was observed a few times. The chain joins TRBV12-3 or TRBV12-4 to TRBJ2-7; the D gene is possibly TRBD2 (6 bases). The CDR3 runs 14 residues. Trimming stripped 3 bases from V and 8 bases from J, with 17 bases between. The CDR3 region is CASSFGGAPWQQYF. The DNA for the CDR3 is TGTGCCAGCAGTTTCGGGGGAGCCCCTTGGCAGCAGTACTTC.

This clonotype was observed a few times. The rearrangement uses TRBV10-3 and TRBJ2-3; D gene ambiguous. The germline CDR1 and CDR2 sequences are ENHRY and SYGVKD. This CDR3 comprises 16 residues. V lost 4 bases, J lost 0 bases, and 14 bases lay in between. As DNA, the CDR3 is TGTGCCATCAGTGGTTCAGGAGCTCCTAGCACAGATACGCAGTATTTT. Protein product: CAISGSGAPSTDTQYF.

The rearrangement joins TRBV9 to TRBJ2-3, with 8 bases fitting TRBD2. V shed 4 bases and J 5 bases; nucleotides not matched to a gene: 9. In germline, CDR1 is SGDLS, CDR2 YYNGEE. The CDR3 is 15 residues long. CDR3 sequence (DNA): TGTGCCAGCAGCCCTTCGGGGGGGACTATAGATACGCAGTATTTT. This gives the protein CASSPSGGTIDTQYF.

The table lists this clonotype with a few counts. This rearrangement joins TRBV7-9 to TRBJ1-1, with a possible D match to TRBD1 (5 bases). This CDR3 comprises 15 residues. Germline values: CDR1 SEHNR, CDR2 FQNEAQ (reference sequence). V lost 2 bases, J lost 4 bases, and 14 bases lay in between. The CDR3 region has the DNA TGTGCCAGCAGCTTAATTATCGGGGGGGTCACTGAAGCTTTCTTT. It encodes CASSLIIGGVTEAFF.

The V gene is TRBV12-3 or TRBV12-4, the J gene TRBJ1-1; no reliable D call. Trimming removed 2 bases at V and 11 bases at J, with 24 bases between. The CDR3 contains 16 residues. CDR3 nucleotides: TGTGCCAGCAGTTTACACCTCCTAGGTCCTGAGGATAGGGCTTTCTTT. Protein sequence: CASSLHLLGPEDRAFF.

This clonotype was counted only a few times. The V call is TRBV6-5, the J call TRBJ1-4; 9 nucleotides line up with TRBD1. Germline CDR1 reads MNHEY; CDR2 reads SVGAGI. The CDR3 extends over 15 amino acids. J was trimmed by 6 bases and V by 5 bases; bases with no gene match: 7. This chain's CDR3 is CASSPTGTGHEKLFF. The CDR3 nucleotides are TGTGCCAGCAGTCCGACCGGGACAGGGCATGAAAAACTGTTTTTT.

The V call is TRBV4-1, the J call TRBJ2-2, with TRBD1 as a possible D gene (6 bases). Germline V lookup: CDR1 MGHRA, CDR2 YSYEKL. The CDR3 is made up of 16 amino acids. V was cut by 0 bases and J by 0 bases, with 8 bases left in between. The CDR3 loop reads CASSQDTGPNTGELFF. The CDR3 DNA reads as TGCGCCAGCAGCCAAGACACAGGGCCGAACACCGGGGAGCTGTTTTTT.

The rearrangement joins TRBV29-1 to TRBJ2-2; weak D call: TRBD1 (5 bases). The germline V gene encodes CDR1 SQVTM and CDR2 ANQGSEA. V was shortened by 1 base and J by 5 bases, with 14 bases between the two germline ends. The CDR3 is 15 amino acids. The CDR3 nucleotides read TGCAGCGTTGAAGTTTTAGGGGTTTATACCGGGGAGCTGTTTTTT. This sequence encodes CSVEVLGVYTGELFF.

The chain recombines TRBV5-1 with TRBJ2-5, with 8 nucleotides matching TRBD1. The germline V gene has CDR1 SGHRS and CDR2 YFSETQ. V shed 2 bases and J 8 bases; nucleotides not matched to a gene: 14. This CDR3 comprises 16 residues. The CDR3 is CASSLNPRGRGVTQYF. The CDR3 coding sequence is TGCGCCAGCAGCTTAAACCCCAGGGGGCGCGGCGTAACCCAGTACTTC.

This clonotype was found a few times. In DNA form, the CDR3 reads TGTGCCAGCAGCCCCTCAGGGACTAGCACCTACAATGAGCAGTTCTTC. Translating gives CASSPSGTSTYNEQFF. This chain links TRBV7-8 with TRBJ2-1; 9 positions match TRBD2. The CDR3 has 16 amino acids. The J segment lost 2 bases and the V segment lost 5 bases, leaving 7 bases of the junction unmatched. Germline V gene lookup returns CDR1 SGHVS and CDR2 FQNEAQ.

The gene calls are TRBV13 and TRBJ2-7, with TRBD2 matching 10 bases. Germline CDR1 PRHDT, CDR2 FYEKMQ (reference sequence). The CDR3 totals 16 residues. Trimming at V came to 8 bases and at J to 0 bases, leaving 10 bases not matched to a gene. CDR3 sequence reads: CASAEGTSVLSYEQYF. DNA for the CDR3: TGTGCCAGCGCGGAAGGGACTAGCGTGCTCTCCTACGAGCAGTACTTC.

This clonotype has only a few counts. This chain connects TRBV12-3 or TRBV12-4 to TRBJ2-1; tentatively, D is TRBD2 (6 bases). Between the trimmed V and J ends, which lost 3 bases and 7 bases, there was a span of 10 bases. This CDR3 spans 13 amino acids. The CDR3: CASSFGGVNEQFF. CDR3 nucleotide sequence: TGTGCCAGCAGTTTTGGAGGGGTTAATGAGCAGTTCTTC.

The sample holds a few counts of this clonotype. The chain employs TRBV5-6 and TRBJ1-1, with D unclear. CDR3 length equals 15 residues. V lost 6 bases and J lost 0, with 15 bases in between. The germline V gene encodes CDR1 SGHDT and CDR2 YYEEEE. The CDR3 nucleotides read TGTGCCAGCACCGAAGGCAGGTTCCTGAACACTGAAGCTTTCTTT. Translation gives CASTEGRFLNTEAFF.

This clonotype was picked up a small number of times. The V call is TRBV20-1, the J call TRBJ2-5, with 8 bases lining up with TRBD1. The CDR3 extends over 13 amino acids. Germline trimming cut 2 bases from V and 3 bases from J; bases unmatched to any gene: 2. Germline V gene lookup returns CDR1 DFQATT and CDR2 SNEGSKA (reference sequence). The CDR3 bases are TGCAGTGCTAGAATACAGGGGGAAGAGACCCAGTACTTC. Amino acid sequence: CSARIQGEETQYF.

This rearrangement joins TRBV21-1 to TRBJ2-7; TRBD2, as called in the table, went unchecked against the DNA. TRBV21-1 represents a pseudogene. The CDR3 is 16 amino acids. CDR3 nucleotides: TGTGCCAGCAGCATGGGAGGAGGTACTGCCTCCTACGAGCAGTACTTC. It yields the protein CASSMGGGTASYEQYF.

DNA for the CDR3: TGTGCCAGCAGCTTAGATCCGGCTAGCGGGAGGGAAGCTGGGGCCAACGTCCTGACTTTC. Protein: CASSLDPASGREAGANVLTF. The V and J genes are TRBV11-2 and TRBJ2-6, with 12 bases fitting TRBD2. Germline trimming cut 0 bases from V and 2 bases from J; bases unmatched to any gene: 8. Germline CDR1 and CDR2: SGHAT and FQNNGV. The CDR3 contains 20 residues.